This TCR beta chain was profiled in a study of T-cell memory formation after mild COVID-19. Broader study findings: The authors did not confirm SARS-CoV-2 specificity of second-wave clones peaking day 37.

Germline assignment: CDR1 MNHEY and CDR2 SVGEGT. This CDR3 is 17 amino acids long. As regards this clonotype: Its antigen is not known. A read error may account for a junction end that differs from germline.

TCRdb ran MiXCR on the 5' RACE reads and lists one entry per CDR3 protein. Of approximately 560,000 distinct CDR3 sequences in the sample, approximately 15% were seen once. Sequencing was carried out using PBMCs or a T cell subset sorted from them (not recorded which). The chain joins TRBV6-2 or TRBV6-3 to TRBJ2-2; 9 bases agree with TRBD1. This receptor was obtained from an adult woman who had mild COVID-19 (a few samples of this study predate the infection). Cell type and time point are not known. The CDR3 DNA sequence: TGTGCCAGCAGTCACTCCCGGGACAGGGTATCCACCGGGGAGCTGTTTTTT. Its protein is CASSHSRDRVSTGELFF.